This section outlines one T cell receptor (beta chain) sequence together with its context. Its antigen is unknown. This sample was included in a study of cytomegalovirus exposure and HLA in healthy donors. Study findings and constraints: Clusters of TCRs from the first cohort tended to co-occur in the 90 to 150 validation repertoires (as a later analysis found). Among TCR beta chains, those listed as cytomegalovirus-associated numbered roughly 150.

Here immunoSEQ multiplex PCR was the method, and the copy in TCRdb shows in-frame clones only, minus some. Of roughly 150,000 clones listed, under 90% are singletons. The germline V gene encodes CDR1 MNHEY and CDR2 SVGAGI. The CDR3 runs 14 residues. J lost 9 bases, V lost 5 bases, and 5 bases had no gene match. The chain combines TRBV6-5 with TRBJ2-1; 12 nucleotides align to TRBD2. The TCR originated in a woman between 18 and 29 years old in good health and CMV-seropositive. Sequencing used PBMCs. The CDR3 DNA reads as TGTGCCAGCAGTCGACTAGCGGGAGTGGGTGAGCAGTTCTTC. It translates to CASSRLAGVGEQFF.